The clone carrying this TCR beta chain was observed once. The data stem from a study of OX40 agonist ivuxolimab in advanced cancers. V was pared by 1 base and J by 2 bases, with 4 bases of the junction left unmatched. The V gene's germline CDR1 is SGHRS and CDR2 YFSETQ. The CDR3 runs 16 residues. Sequenced by immunoSEQ multiplex PCR; TCRdb stores in-frame clones only, minus some. The sample carries 75,000 to 95,000 clones, about 87% recorded once. The chain has TRBV5-1 and TRBJ2-1; 9 bases map to TRBD1. The receptor's source is an adult with an advanced solid tumor such as melanoma, head and neck, liver or kidney cancer. This sample comprised CD4+ or CD8+ T cells sorted from blood, obtained in a trial of the OX40 agonist ivuxolimab. CDR3 nucleotides: TGCGCCAGCAGCTTGTACAGGGGGCGTCCCTACAATGAGCAGTTCTTC. It codes for CASSLYRGRPYNEQFF.